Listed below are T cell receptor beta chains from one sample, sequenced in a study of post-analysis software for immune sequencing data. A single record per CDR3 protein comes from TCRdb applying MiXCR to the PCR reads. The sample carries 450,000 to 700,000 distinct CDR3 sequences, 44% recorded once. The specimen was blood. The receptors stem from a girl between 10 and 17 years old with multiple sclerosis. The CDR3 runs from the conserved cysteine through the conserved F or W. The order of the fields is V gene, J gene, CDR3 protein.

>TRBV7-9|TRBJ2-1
CASRRTGGDEQFF
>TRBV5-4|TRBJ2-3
CASSFRTGTSGRGSTDTQYF
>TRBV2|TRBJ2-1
CASSAEGQGSNEQFF
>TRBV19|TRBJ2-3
CASSRQGGSTDTQYF
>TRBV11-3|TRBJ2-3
CASSPAGLPDTQYF
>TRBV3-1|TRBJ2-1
CASSQPRRQGSSYNEQFF
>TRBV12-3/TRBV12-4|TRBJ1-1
CASSTSGGRMNTEAFF
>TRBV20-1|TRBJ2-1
CSALLDRGDEQFF
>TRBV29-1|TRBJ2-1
CSSRSGGYNEQFF
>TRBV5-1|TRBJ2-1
CASSFSGGENYNEQFF
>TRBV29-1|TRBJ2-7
CSVEDGGSEQYF
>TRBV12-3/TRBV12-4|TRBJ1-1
CASSLWKGFTEAFF
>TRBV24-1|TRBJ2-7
CATSDSGQGAEEQYF
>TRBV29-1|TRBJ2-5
CSVKGRVSETQYF
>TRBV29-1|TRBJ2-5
CSETGGEETQYF
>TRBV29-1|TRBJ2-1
CSTRGSSYNEQFF
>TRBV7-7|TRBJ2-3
CASSPTSGSTDTQYF
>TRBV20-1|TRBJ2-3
CSARGTSGGPQYF
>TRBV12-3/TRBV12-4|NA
CASSSPGGIYEQYF
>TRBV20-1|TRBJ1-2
CSATEGTAYGYTF
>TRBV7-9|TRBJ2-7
CASSLGNVDEQYF
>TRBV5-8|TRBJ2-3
CASSLRFSTDTQYF
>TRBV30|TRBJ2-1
CAWSLGTGARNEQFF
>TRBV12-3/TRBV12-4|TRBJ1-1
CASSFKGDTEAFF
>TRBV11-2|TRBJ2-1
CASSLVGTSGRWANEQFF
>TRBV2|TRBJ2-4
CASSQWTGGYGVAKNIQYF
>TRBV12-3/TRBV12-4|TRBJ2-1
CASSFGGNRGEQFF
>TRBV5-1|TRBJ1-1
CASRDTGGEAFF
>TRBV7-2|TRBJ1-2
CASSPRSRDYYGYTF
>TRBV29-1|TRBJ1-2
CSVRAPGQGYGYTF
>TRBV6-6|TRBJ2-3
CASSYSKDTQYF
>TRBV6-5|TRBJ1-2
CASTRGVANYGYTF
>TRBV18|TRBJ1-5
CASSPPGGLDQPQHF
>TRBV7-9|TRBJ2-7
CASSLKGTGGNEQYF
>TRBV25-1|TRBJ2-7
CASSESRVGQYF
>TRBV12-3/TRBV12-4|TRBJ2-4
CASSATSGGGEQYF
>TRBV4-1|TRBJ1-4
CASSLDRNEKLFF
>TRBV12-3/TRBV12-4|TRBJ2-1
CASSFQGVEQFF
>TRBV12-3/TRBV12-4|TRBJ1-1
CASSFGQTNTEAFF
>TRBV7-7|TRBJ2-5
CASSLGATAQETQYF
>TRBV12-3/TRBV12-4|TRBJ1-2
CASSPQLERTGGGYTF
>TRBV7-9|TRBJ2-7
CASSLRGSLYEQYF
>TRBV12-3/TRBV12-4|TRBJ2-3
CASSSEGFPSTDTQYF
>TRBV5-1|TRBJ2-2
CASSRGGRNTGELFF
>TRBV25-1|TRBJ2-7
CASSEYMYGSYEQYF